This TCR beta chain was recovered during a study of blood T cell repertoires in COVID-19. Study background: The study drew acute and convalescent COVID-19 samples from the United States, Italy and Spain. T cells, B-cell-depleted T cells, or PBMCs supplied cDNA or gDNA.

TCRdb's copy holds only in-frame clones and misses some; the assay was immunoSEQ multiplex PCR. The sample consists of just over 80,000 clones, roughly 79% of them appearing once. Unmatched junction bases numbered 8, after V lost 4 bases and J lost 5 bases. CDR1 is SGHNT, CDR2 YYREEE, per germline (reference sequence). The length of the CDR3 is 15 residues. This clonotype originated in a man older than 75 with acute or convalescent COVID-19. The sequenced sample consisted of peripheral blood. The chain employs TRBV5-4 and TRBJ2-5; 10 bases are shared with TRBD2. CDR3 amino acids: CASSLQLAGEETQYF. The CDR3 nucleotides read TGTGCCAGCAGCCTCCAGCTAGCGGGAGAGGAGACCCAGTACTTC.